This TCR beta chain was sequenced during a study of blood T cell repertoires in COVID-19. Study information: Sources were T cells, B-cell-depleted T cells, or PBMCs; the material itself was cDNA or gDNA.

Germline V gene data show CDR1 as SEHNR and CDR2 as FQNEAQ (reference sequence). The CDR3 has 12 amino acids. V was shortened by 7 bases and J by 4 bases, with 5 bases between the two germline ends. TCRdb keeps only in-frame clones here, not all; method: immunoSEQ multiplex PCR. The sample comprises some 300,000 clones, about nine tenths of which are singletons, and roughly 8.9% rests with the top ten. This study enrolled people aged roughly 18 to 90 from about 26 US geographic areas. Each participant's cohort was designated according to participant-reported clinical history. Symptom resolution, clearance, or two negative PCRs marked the recovered donors of Cohort 3.

The chain recombines TRBV7-9 with TRBJ1-6; D is undetermined. This TCR derives from a woman between 40 and 55 years old who had recovered from COVID-19. The specimen sequenced was PBMCs or T cells enriched from blood (not recorded which). As DNA, the CDR3 is TGTGCCAGCAAGACATATAATTCACCCCTCCACTTT. This sequence encodes CASKTYNSPLHF.